What follows describes a single TCR beta chain. What it binds is not known. Relative to the germline gene, one junction end is altered; a read error may explain this. The library came from three nested PCR rounds adapted from ARM-PCR protocols. TCRdb re-called the multiplex PCR reads with MiXCR, one entry per CDR3 protein. The sample gives 75,000 to 95,000 distinct CDR3 sequences, around 82% of which show up once; about a fifth is in the top ten. This entry comes from a study of tumor and adjacent non-tumor tissue in lung cancer. Study background: Patients comprised about eleven adenocarcinoma, 2 squamous cell carcinoma and 1 small cell lung cancer. Study-level results: Tumor tissue had significantly higher TCR diversity than normal lung.

The germline gives CDR1 MNHNY, CDR2 SVGAGI (reference sequence). CDR3 length equals 14 residues. This sample's RNA came from whole unsorted tissue. Distant lung tissue was collected more than 3 cm away from the tumor edge. Donors were chemotherapy-naive, newly diagnosed lung cancer surgical patients in China, August–late 2014. The sequenced sample was distant non-tumor lung tissue. This clonotype originated in a woman aged 45 to 65 with non-small cell lung cancer. The chain has TRBV6-6 and TRBJ2-3; D perhaps matches TRBD1 (6 bases). In DNA form, the CDR3 reads TGTGTGAGCAGTGCCCAGGGACACACAGATAAGCAGTATTTT. This sequence encodes CVSSAQGHTDKQYF.